This TCR beta chain was profiled in a study of hypomethylating agent response in myelodysplastic syndrome. In the study overall: Patients with neither complete response nor hematologic improvement were classed non-responders.

There are 15 residues in the CDR3. The V gene end was trimmed by 4 bases and the J gene end by 3 bases; junction bases not matched to a gene: 7. Germline loops: CDR1 MGHRA, CDR2 YSYEKL. Libraries were prepared by immunoSEQ multiplex PCR; TCRdb keeps only in-frame clonotypes and omits some of them. The repertoire includes about 3,500 clones, more than 75% of them detected once, and 25% to 30% sits in the top ten. Overall study results and limits: Across all patients and within response groups, hypomethylating treatment left richness, diversity and clonality without significant change.

This clone was seen more than once but under ten times. Its matching antigen is unknown. This clonotype originated in a human donor with myelodysplastic syndrome. The source was bone marrow, collected before or after starting hypomethylating agent treatment for myelodysplastic syndrome (not recorded which). The rearrangement uses TRBV4-1 and TRBJ2-3; 7 positions match TRBD2. For the CDR3, the DNA is TGCGCCAGCAGCCTTCGGGGAGCGGGAACAGATACGCAGTATTTT. This encodes CASSLRGAGTDTQYF.